The 10 T cell receptor beta chains presented below share a single source sample, sequenced in a study of T cell responses to AZD1222 COVID-19 vaccine. Produced via immunoSEQ multiplex PCR; TCRdb's table is partial and in-frame only. The table shows over 100,000 clones, with about 85% occurring only once. This sample comprised peripheral blood, obtained 28 days after the second AZD1222 dose. The receptor set was obtained from an adult who received the AZD1222 COVID-19 vaccine.

V and J are TRBV7-2 and TRBJ1-2; D perhaps matches TRBD1 (6 bases). CDR1 is SGHTA, CDR2 FQGNSA, per germline. Trimming cost V 7 bases and J 3 bases, with 12 bases left between them. The CDR3 contains 13 residues. The CDR3 protein is CASTPQGYYGYTF. The CDR3 DNA reads TGTGCCAGCACCCCACAGGGTTACTATGGCTACACCTTC.

This chain links TRBV7-3 with TRBJ1-2; a possible D gene is TRBD1 (5 bases). Germline V gene data show CDR1 as SGHTA and CDR2 as FQGTGA. The CDR3 covers 15 residues. V dropped 5 bases and J dropped 2 bases, with 15 bases sitting between them. The CDR3 here is CASSPRGGPNYGYTF. The CDR3 DNA follows: TGTGCCAGCAGCCCTAGGGGAGGCCCAAACTATGGCTACACCTTC.

A single count supports this clone. The genes are TRBV15 and TRBJ1-1; no reliable D call. The germline CDR1 and CDR2 sequences are LNHNV and YYDKDF (reference sequence). V was trimmed by 1 base and J by 0 bases, leaving 12 bases between them. The CDR3 is 16 residues long. The CDR3 DNA reads as TGTGCCACCAGCAGAGGGGGTCGGAGCATGAACACTGAAGCTTTCTTT. It codes for CATSRGGRSMNTEAFF.

The chain employs TRBV5-5 and TRBJ1-5; 7 nucleotides line up with TRBD1. J gave up 0 bases and V 4 bases, and 7 bases lay outside the gene matches. The CDR3 runs to 16 residues. The germline V gene has CDR1 SGHKS and CDR2 YYEKEE (reference sequence). CDR3 DNA: TGTGCCAGCAGCCCGAGGGACAGTTATAGCAATCAGCCCCAGCATTTT. It is translated as CASSPRDSYSNQPQHF.

The gene calls are TRBV15 and TRBJ1-6; D perhaps matches TRBD1 (5 bases). This CDR3 is built from 14 residues. The V gene lost 4 bases and the J gene lost 4 bases, with 8 bases spanning the gap. Looked up from germline, CDR1 is LNHNV and CDR2 is YYDKDF (reference sequence). As DNA, the CDR3 is TGTGCCACCAGCAAGGGACGGTATAATTCACCCCTCCACTTT. This codes for CATSKGRYNSPLHF.

The gene calls are TRBV5-1 and TRBJ1-1; 7 nucleotides agree with TRBD1. The CDR3 has 14 residues. J gave up 2 bases and V 4 bases, and 5 bases lay outside the gene matches. CDR1 SGHRS and CDR2 YFSETQ come from the germline V gene. Written as DNA, the CDR3 is TGCGCCAGCAGCCGAATAGGGGGCAACACTGAAGCTTTCTTT. Its protein is CASSRIGGNTEAFF.

The chain links TRBV4-3 to TRBJ2-3, with 14 nucleotides matching TRBD2. The CDR3 spans 18 residues. J was trimmed by 4 bases and V by 3 bases; bases with no gene match: 9. In germline, CDR1 is LGHNA, CDR2 YSLEER. The CDR3 protein is CASSQGLAGDLRADTQYF. DNA for the CDR3: TGCGCCAGCAGCCAGGGACTAGCGGGGGACCTCCGGGCAGATACGCAGTATTTT.

The V call is TRBV12-5, the J call TRBJ2-7; 9 positions match TRBD1. This CDR3 comprises 17 residues. CDR1 is LGHNT, CDR2 FRNRAP, per germline. V shed 0 bases and J 3 bases; nucleotides not matched to a gene: 9. The CDR3 sequence is CASGLVPRDRVYYEQYF. CDR3 sequence (DNA): TGTGCTAGTGGTTTGGTCCCCCGGGACAGGGTTTACTACGAGCAGTACTTC.

V gene TRBV10-2 combines with J gene TRBJ1-5, with 7 bases matching TRBD1. Germline assignment: CDR1 WSHSY and CDR2 SAAADI. The J segment lost 2 bases and the V segment lost 3 bases, leaving 10 bases of the junction unmatched. The CDR3 covers 17 residues. The CDR3 reads CASSDPSSGGGNQPQHF. The CDR3 bases are TGCGCCAGCAGTGACCCCTCCTCAGGGGGGGGCAATCAGCCCCAGCATTTT.

The chain has TRBV7-9 and TRBJ2-2; perhaps D is TRBD1 or TRBD2 (5 bases each). Looked up from germline, CDR1 is SEHNR and CDR2 is FQNEAQ (reference sequence). Trimming removed 6 bases from V and 4 bases from J, with 15 bases in between. The CDR3 length is 15 residues. The DNA of the CDR3 is TGTGCCAGCAGGTTAACCGGGGCTGGCACCGGGGAGCTGTTTTTT. Translation gives CASRLTGAGTGELFF.